Presented here are 24 T cell receptor beta chains from one specimen sequenced in a study of T-cell reconstitution after alpha-beta-depleted transplantation in children. A TCRbeta library incorporating unique molecular identifiers was prepared. One entry per CDR3 protein, called by TCRdb with MiXCR from the PCR reads. The table lists a few hundred thousand distinct CDR3 sequences, around 27% of them singletons. The source material was PBMCs, sampled before TCRalphabeta/CD19-depleted stem cell transplant. The receptors were sampled from a boy younger than two with Wiskott-Aldrich syndrome, due to receive a stem cell transplant.

This chain links TRBV20-1 with TRBJ2-4, with 7 bases identical to TRBD1. The CDR3 extends over 14 amino acids. V was clipped by 7 bases and J by 0 bases; unmatched bases: 6. Germline assignment: CDR1 DFQATT and CDR2 SNEGSKA (reference sequence). The CDR3 sequence: CSGQGPLAKNIQYF. CDR3 bases: TGCAGTGGACAGGGCCCCTTAGCCAAAAACATTCAGTACTTC.

The chain has TRBV6-2 or TRBV6-3 and TRBJ2-7; 7 nucleotides align to TRBD2. Trimming took 2 bases from V and 3 from J; bases not matched to a gene: 4. Germline V gene data show CDR1 as MNHEY and CDR2 as SVGEGT. There are 14 residues in the CDR3. CDR3 nucleotides: TGTGCCAGCAGTTACGGGGACTACCTCTACGAGCAGTACTTC. Residues: CASSYGDYLYEQYF.

This clonotype has just a few counts. The chain couples TRBV12-3 or TRBV12-4 to TRBJ2-1, with D possibly matching TRBD2 (6 bases). Trimming pared 4 bases from V and 0 bases from J, leaving 22 bases between. The CDR3 is 19 amino acids. The CDR3 protein is CASSSPWLGGKSSYNEQFF. CDR3 DNA: TGTGCCAGCAGTTCCCCATGGTTGGGCGGGAAAAGCTCCTACAATGAGCAGTTCTTC.

J is TRBJ2-5 and V is TRBV24-1, with 7 bases matching TRBD1. V shed 2 bases, J shed 3 bases, and the junction held 5 bases outside the gene matches. The CDR3 totals 15 residues. In germline, CDR1 is KGHDR, CDR2 SFDVKD. The CDR3 loop reads CATSDSRDSKETQYF. The CDR3 DNA reads TGTGCCACCAGTGATTCCCGGGACAGTAAAGAGACCCAGTACTTC.

V usage is TRBV10-2 and J usage is TRBJ2-1; 13 positions agree with TRBD2. V lost 3 bases and J lost 0; bases outside the gene matches: 8. This CDR3 spans 19 amino acids. In germline, CDR1 is WSHSY, CDR2 SAAADI. The CDR3 region is CASSDTTSGRVSSYNEQFF. The CDR3 DNA reads as TGCGCCAGCAGTGATACCACTAGCGGGAGGGTGAGCTCCTACAATGAGCAGTTCTTC.

The V gene is TRBV12-3 or TRBV12-4, the J gene TRBJ2-6; D not certain. The germline V and J ends were trimmed by 3 bases and 4 bases, with 10 bases remaining between them. The CDR3 has 15 amino acids. The DNA for the CDR3 is TGTGCCAGCAGTTTTCTTAGTCCCGGGGCCAACGTCCTGACTTTC. It yields the protein CASSFLSPGANVLTF.

This clonotype has a handful of counts. This rearrangement joins TRBV20-1 to TRBJ1-1; the D gene is possibly TRBD1 (5 bases). Germline CDR1 reads DFQATT; CDR2 reads SNEGSKA (reference sequence). This CDR3 comprises 16 residues. The ends were cut back, 2 bases at V and 1 base at J, with 17 bases in the middle. CDR3 in amino acids: CSARTITGTENTEAFF. The CDR3 nucleotides are TGCAGTGCTAGAACCATTACCGGGACTGAGAACACTGAAGCTTTCTTT.

The chain combines TRBV29-1 with TRBJ2-3, with D unresolved. This CDR3 has 11 residues. Looked up from germline, CDR1 is SQVTM and CDR2 is ANQGSEA. V lost 7 bases to trimming and J lost 1 base, with 6 bases between them. The CDR3 is CSAEGTDTQYF. CDR3 nucleotides: TGCAGCGCTGAGGGCACAGATACGCAGTATTTT.

The V gene is TRBV20-1, the J gene TRBJ2-4; maybe TRBD1 (5 bases). Germline CDR1 DFQATT, CDR2 SNEGSKA (reference sequence). The CDR3 has 15 amino acids. V was shortened by 2 bases and J by 0 bases, with 11 bases between the two germline ends. The CDR3 DNA reads TGCAGTGCTAGAAGGGGCACTCTAGCCAAAAACATTCAGTACTTC. Protein: CSARRGTLAKNIQYF.

This clonotype occurred a few times. V gene TRBV10-3 combines with J gene TRBJ2-7; D is uncertain. The germline V gene encodes CDR1 ENHRY and CDR2 SYGVKD. CDR3 length: 10 amino acids. V was shortened by 11 bases and J by 4 bases, with 9 bases between the two germline ends. The CDR3 spells CASTFYEQYF. The DNA of the CDR3 is TGTGCCTCAACTTTTTACGAGCAGTACTTC.

This clonotype came up a few times. This chain joins TRBV5-1 and TRBJ1-5; D gene uncertain. This CDR3 is built from 16 residues. Germline V gene sequence: CDR1 SGHRS, CDR2 YFSETQ. V shed 4 bases and J shed 0 bases, with 14 bases lying between them. The CDR3 nucleotides read TGCGCCAGCAGCCGAAGTACGGGATTTAGCAATCAGCCCCAGCATTTT. Its translation is CASSRSTGFSNQPQHF.

There are a few counts of this clonotype. The rearrangement links TRBV7-2 to TRBJ2-4; D is undetermined. Deletions cut 0 bases from V and 4 bases from J, with 7 bases between. Germline assignment: CDR1 SGHTA and CDR2 FQGNSA. The CDR3 spans 14 residues. The CDR3 protein is CASSLAPEKNIQYF. The CDR3, as DNA: TGTGCCAGCAGCTTAGCTCCAGAAAAAAACATTCAGTACTTC.

V gene TRBV7-3 combines with J gene TRBJ2-7; TRBD1 agrees at 7 bases. V shed 5 bases, J shed 4 bases, and the junction held 5 bases outside the gene matches. The CDR3 consists of 13 residues. Germline CDR1 and CDR2: SGHTA and FQGTGA. CDR3 sequence reads: CASSVGTEYEQYF. The CDR3 coding sequence is TGTGCCAGCAGCGTAGGGACAGAGTACGAGCAGTACTTC.

This clonotype was observed at least ten times. The V call is TRBV25-1, the J call TRBJ2-1; 8 bases are a match to TRBD2. Germline V gene lookup returns CDR1 MGHDK and CDR2 SYGVNS. The CDR3 covers 14 residues. J gave up 3 bases and V 5 bases, and 3 bases lay outside the gene matches. The CDR3 here is CASSKAGDYNEQFF. In nucleotides, the CDR3 is TGTGCCAGCAGTAAAGCGGGAGACTACAATGAGCAGTTCTTC. The full variable domain, its missing parts supplied by reference TRBV25-1 and TRBJ2-1, is EADIYQTPRYLVIGTGKKITLECSQTMGHDKMYWYQQDPGMELHLIHYSYGVNSTEKGDLSSESTVSRIRTEHFPLTLESARPSHTSQYLCASSKAGDYNEQFFGPGTRLTVL.

The chain uses TRBV5-1 and TRBJ2-5, with 7 positions matching TRBD1. Germline assignment: CDR1 SGHRS and CDR2 YFSETQ. J lost 5 bases, V lost 0 bases, and 7 bases had no gene match. CDR3 length equals 15 residues. In nucleotides, the CDR3 is TGCGCCAGCAGCTTGGGCACCGGGACAGCGGAGACCCAGTACTTC. Its translation is CASSLGTGTAETQYF. Filled out from reference TRBV5-1 and TRBJ2-5, the complete variable domain reads KAGVTQTPRYLIKTRGQQVTLSCSPISGHRSVSWYQQTPGQGLQFLFEYFSETQRNKGNFPGRFSGRQFSNSRSEMNVSTLELGDSALYLCASSLGTGTAETQYFGPGTRLLVL.

This clonotype turned up a few times. CDR3 in DNA: TGTGCCAGCGGTCACCGAGGGGAGCAGTACTTC. This gives the protein CASGHRGEQYF. The rearrangement links TRBV12-3 or TRBV12-4 to TRBJ2-7; perhaps TRBD2 as D (5 bases). The CDR3 covers 11 residues. Deletions cut 8 bases from V and 7 bases from J, with 12 bases between.

This clonotype was detected a few times. The CDR3 loop reads CASYPRVGTGELFF. CDR3 coding DNA: TGCGCCAGCTATCCCAGGGTAGGCACCGGGGAGCTGTTTTTT. The gene calls are TRBV5-1 and TRBJ2-2; tentatively, D is TRBD1 (5 bases). V was pared by 7 bases and J by 4 bases, with 14 bases between. The CDR3 is 14 residues long. Germline lookup yields CDR1 SGHRS and CDR2 YFSETQ.

A few counts support this clonotype. The chain carries TRBV3-1 and TRBJ2-2, with TRBD1 matching 9 bases. This CDR3 has 16 residues. In germline, CDR1 is LGHDT, CDR2 YNNKEL (reference sequence). V was pared by 4 bases and J by 3 bases, with 6 bases of the junction left unmatched. The DNA for the CDR3 is TGTGCCAGCAGCCGAACAGGGGGCAGCGACACCGGGGAGCTGTTTTTT. It specifies CASSRTGGSDTGELFF.

This clonotype was observed once. The chain combines TRBV3-1 with TRBJ1-2; D uncertain. V shed 0 bases and J shed 7 bases, with 6 bases lying between them. Per germline, CDR1 LGHDT and CDR2 YNNKEL (reference sequence). The CDR3 loop spans 12 amino acids. The CDR3 coding sequence is TGTGCCAGCAGCCAAGAGGAAGGTGGCTACACCTTC. Translation: CASSQEEGGYTF.

The V gene is TRBV12-3 or TRBV12-4, the J gene TRBJ2-5; 16 bases match TRBD2. The V and J ends lost 4 bases and 2 bases, in that order; junction bases with no gene match: 4. The CDR3 sequence is 17 residues long. The CDR3 here is CASSSGLAGGLQETQYF. CDR3 coding DNA: TGTGCCAGCAGTTCGGGACTAGCGGGAGGGCTGCAAGAGACCCAGTACTTC.

The V gene is TRBV5-1, the J gene TRBJ2-1; maybe TRBD2 (6 bases). V was shortened by 4 bases and J by 8 bases, with 13 bases between the two germline ends. The CDR3 covers 13 residues. The germline V gene encodes CDR1 SGHRS and CDR2 YFSETQ. The CDR3 DNA is TGCGCCAGCAGCAATCGACTAGACTATGAGCAGTTCTTC. Protein product: CASSNRLDYEQFF.

The chain is built from TRBV6-5 and TRBJ2-1; tentative D call: TRBD2 (6 bases). Germline-derived CDR1 and CDR2 are MNHEY and SVGAGI. Trimming stripped 0 bases from V and 2 bases from J, with 8 bases between. The CDR3 is made up of 15 amino acids. CDR3 nucleotides: TGTGCCAGCAGTTACTCGGAGGGCGCCTACAATGAGCAGTTCTTC. Encoded protein: CASSYSEGAYNEQFF.

Regarding this clonotype: This may come from a read error, since a much larger clone is one base off. The chain joins TRBV20-1 to TRBJ1-6, with D possibly TRBD1 on 6 matching bases. The V gene's germline CDR1 is DFQATT and CDR2 SNEGSKA (reference sequence). This CDR3 comprises 15 residues. The CDR3: CTAKAGASYNSPLHF. The DNA for the CDR3 is TGCACTGCTAAGGCAGGGGCCTCCTATAATTCACCCCTCCACTTT.

V is TRBV5-1 and J is TRBJ2-1; 13 bases match TRBD2. V trimming: 2 bases; J trimming: 5 bases; junction bases outside the gene matches: 4. Per the germline V gene, CDR1 is SGHRS and CDR2 is YFSETQ. This CDR3 region has 16 residues. The CDR3 DNA sequence: TGCGCCAGCAGCTTCCGACTAGCGGGAGGCCACAATGAGCAGTTCTTC. Translation: CASSFRLAGGHNEQFF.